This T cell receptor (beta chain) was obtained from a study of Ad26.COV2.S vaccination and SARS-CoV-2 variants. Assay used: immunoSEQ multiplex PCR; TCRdb lists only in-frame clones, some missing. The data hold more than 400,000 clones, with about 90% observed a single time. Treatment reported: over 15 received Ad26.COV2.S at low or high dose, single or two shots; roughly five received placebo; per-sample allocation not given. Collection of samples fell on day 63 after the first vaccine or placebo injection. The sequencing here drew on peripheral blood, taken in a trial of Ad26.COV2.S vaccine versus placebo. The TCR was taken from a person between 18 and 65 years old who received the Ad26.COV2.S COVID-19 vaccine or a placebo.

The CDR3 DNA is TGTGCCAGCAGCCAAGATCGCGGGAGCTGGAATGAGCAGTTCTTC. It yields the protein CASSQDRGSWNEQFF. The chain links TRBV4-2 to TRBJ2-1; 7 bases map to TRBD2. After removal of 0 bases from V and 7 bases from J, the junction contained 6 bases not matched to a gene. Germline V gene data show CDR1 as LGHNA and CDR2 as YNFKEQ. This CDR3 region has 15 residues.